A single sample is the source of the 32 T cell receptor beta chains below, sequenced in a study of CD8 T cells in Susac syndrome. Random hexamers primed reverse transcription of roughly 0.5 to 1 ug RNA. Each CDR3 protein is one row after TCRdb ran MiXCR on the immunoSEQ multiplex PCR reads. The table records about 150,000 distinct CDR3 sequences, roughly 94% of them present only once. Specimen: CD4+ T cells from PBMCs. Receptors were obtained from a human donor in good health.

The chain links TRBV5-1 to TRBJ2-1, with 9 bases lining up with TRBD1. The V gene's germline CDR1 is SGHRS and CDR2 YFSETQ. This CDR3 has 15 residues. V shed 4 bases and J 6 bases; nucleotides not matched to a gene: 8. As DNA, the CDR3 is TGCGCCAGCAGCCCCGGACAGGGGTCGATCAATGAGCAGTTCTTC. Its protein is CASSPGQGSINEQFF.

This clonotype has a single count. The rearrangement links TRBV19 to TRBJ2-5, with TRBD2 identical over 8 bases. This CDR3 is built from 15 residues. Germline V lookup: CDR1 LNHDA, CDR2 SQIVND (reference sequence). The trim removed 5 bases at V and 5 bases at J, leaving 10 bases unmatched. CDR3 in DNA: TGTGCCAGTAGTTCCCCGGGACTAGGGGGGGAGACCCAGTACTTC. As protein: CASSSPGLGGETQYF.

This clonotype came up once. The rearrangement uses TRBV7-2 and TRBJ1-2, with D unclear. Between the trimmed V and J ends, which lost 4 bases and 3 bases, there was a span of 9 bases. The CDR3 totals 13 residues. CDR1 and CDR2 (germline): SGHTA, FQGNSA. The CDR3 spells CASSSRGYYGYTF. DNA of the CDR3: TGTGCCAGCAGCTCAAGAGGCTACTATGGCTACACCTTC.

The genes are TRBV20-1 and TRBJ1-1; D is possibly TRBD1 (6 bases). The ends were cut back, 6 bases at V and 1 base at J, with 12 bases in the middle. Germline-derived CDR1 and CDR2 are DFQATT and SNEGSKA (reference sequence). The CDR3 is 13 residues long. CDR3 in amino acids: CSAVRGANTEAFF. The CDR3 coding sequence is TGCAGTGCGGTAAGGGGGGCGAACACTGAAGCTTTCTTT.

The chain is built from TRBV2 and TRBJ2-7, with D unclear. With 5 bases removed from V and 4 bases from J, the gap between germline ends came to 12 bases. Germline V gene data show CDR1 as SNHLY and CDR2 as FYNNEI. This CDR3 spans 13 amino acids. Here the CDR3 reads CASSIRTTYEQYF. Here the CDR3 DNA reads TGTGCCAGCAGTATTAGGACCACGTACGAGCAGTACTTC.

This clonotype has just one count. The V and J genes are TRBV7-9 and TRBJ1-1; D is possibly TRBD1 (6 bases). Trimming removed 5 bases from V and 7 bases from J, with 14 bases in between. CDR3 length equals 13 residues. Per germline, CDR1 SEHNR and CDR2 FQNEAQ (reference sequence). CDR3 region: CASSTRTVNEAFF. Here the CDR3 DNA reads TGTGCCAGCAGCACCCGGACAGTGAATGAAGCTTTCTTT.

V gene TRBV5-1 combines with J gene TRBJ1-1; 10 bases line up with TRBD1. V dropped 1 base and J dropped 7; count of bases not matched to a gene: 13. CDR3 length: 17 amino acids. CDR1 is SGHRS and CDR2 is YFSETQ in the germline V gene. The CDR3 sequence: CASSLKGQGEREGEAFF. CDR3 nucleotide sequence: TGCGCCAGCAGCTTGAAAGGACAGGGGGAAAGAGAGGGTGAAGCTTTCTTT.

The V gene is TRBV20-1, the J gene TRBJ2-3, with D maybe TRBD2 (5 bases). The CDR3 runs 16 residues. Germline V CDR1 and CDR2: DFQATT, SNEGSKA (reference sequence). Trimming stripped 0 bases from V and 1 base from J, with 14 bases between. Here the CDR3 reads CSARDPKRSGTDTQYF. In DNA form, the CDR3 reads TGCAGTGCTAGAGATCCCAAGCGGAGCGGCACAGATACGCAGTATTTT.

The chain employs TRBV2 and TRBJ1-1; D call uncertain. V was pared by 3 bases and J by 1 base, with 15 bases between. Germline CDR1 reads SNHLY; CDR2 reads FYNNEI. This CDR3 has 16 residues. The CDR3 nucleotides read TGTGCCAGCAGTGACGTTGGTTCAGTTGAGAACACTGAAGCTTTCTTT. Its protein is CASSDVGSVENTEAFF.

This chain uses TRBV29-1 with TRBJ1-5; 7 bases match TRBD1. Germline assignment: CDR1 SQVTM and CDR2 ANQGSEA. The CDR3 contains 11 residues. The trim removed 7 bases at V and 12 bases at J, leaving 9 bases unmatched. CDR3 nucleotides: TGCAGCGGGGGGGACAGTCTTCTCCAGCATTTT. Translated, it gives CSGGDSLLQHF. The full variable domain, in which reference TRBV29-1 and TRBJ1-5 provide the parts outside the CDR3, is SAVISQKPSRDICQRGTSLTIQCQVDSQVTMMFWYRQQPGQSLTLIATANQGSEATYESGFVIDKFPISRPNLTFSTLTVSNMSPEDSSIYLCSGGDSLLQHFGDGTRLSIL.

Comment on this clonotype: Sequence at one end of the junction differs from germline and may be a read error. CDR3 bases: TGTGCCAGCAGCTACAGTTACTACGAGCAGCACTTC. Its translation: CASSYSYYEQHF. V gene TRBV12-3 or TRBV12-4 combines with J gene TRBJ2-7; no clear D. The CDR3 is made up of 12 amino acids.

This chain joins TRBV20-1 and TRBJ2-5, with D tentatively TRBD2 (6 bases). The CDR3 contains 15 residues. The germline gives CDR1 DFQATT, CDR2 SNEGSKA (reference sequence). V lost 0 bases and J 5 bases, leaving 16 bases between the germline ends. The CDR3 DNA reads TGCAGTGCTAGAGATGTCGGGGGAATCGAGGAGACCCAGTACTTC. Residues: CSARDVGGIEETQYF.

The gene calls are TRBV5-4 and TRBJ2-1; TRBD1 agrees at 8 bases. Trimming took 0 bases from V and 14 from J; bases not matched to a gene: 10. Germline V gene data show CDR1 as SGHNT and CDR2 as YYREEE (reference sequence). The CDR3 consists of 14 residues. CDR3 sequence reads: CASSLDLTGDEKFF. The CDR3, as DNA: TGTGCCAGCAGCTTGGACCTGACAGGGGACGAAAAGTTCTTC.

V and J are TRBV3-1 and TRBJ2-3, with D perhaps matching TRBD2 (6 bases). Germline CDR1 reads LGHDT; CDR2 reads YNNKEL (reference sequence). V lost 0 bases and J lost 4, with 11 bases in between. The CDR3 is 15 residues long. The chain's CDR3 is CASSQDGIAADTQYF. The DNA for the CDR3 is TGTGCCAGCAGCCAAGACGGGATAGCGGCAGATACGCAGTATTTT.

The table lists this clonotype with a count of one. This chain links TRBV20-1 with TRBJ1-1; D is ambiguous. The CDR3 totals 13 residues. CDR1 and CDR2 from the germline V gene are DFQATT and SNEGSKA (reference sequence). Between the trimmed V and J ends, which lost 3 bases and 3 bases, there was a span of 11 bases. This CDR3 is CSASRRWDTEAFF. The DNA of the CDR3 is TGCAGTGCTAGCCGGCGTTGGGACACTGAAGCTTTCTTT.

The V gene is TRBV10-3, the J gene TRBJ1-1; 8 bases agree with TRBD1. The germline V gene encodes CDR1 ENHRY and CDR2 SYGVKD. This CDR3 has 17 residues. Losses at the gene ends were 0 bases for V and 4 bases for J; bases not matched to a gene: 10. The CDR3 sequence: CAISESTAGGDLTEAFF. The CDR3 coding sequence is TGTGCCATCAGTGAGTCCACGGCAGGGGGCGACCTCACTGAAGCTTTCTTT.

The V call is TRBV19, the J call TRBJ2-1; the match to TRBD2 covers 14 bases. V lost 5 bases to trimming and J lost 6 bases; unmatched junction nucleotides: 6. Germline values: CDR1 LNHDA, CDR2 SQIVND (reference sequence). The CDR3 totals 16 residues. The CDR3 nucleotides read TGTGCCAGTAGTCCGACTAGCGGGAGGGCCTTCAATGAGCAGTTCTTC. Protein sequence: CASSPTSGRAFNEQFF.

This sequence joins TRBV12-3 or TRBV12-4 and TRBJ2-2, with D unclear. V lost 6 bases and J lost 8, with 10 bases in between. The CDR3 contains 12 residues. The CDR3, as DNA: TGTGCCAGCAGGGACCCTCGGGGGGAGCTGTTTTTT. It is translated as CASRDPRGELFF.

This chain uses TRBV20-1 with TRBJ1-1; D remains ambiguous. Germline V gene data show CDR1 as DFQATT and CDR2 as SNEGSKA (reference sequence). CDR3 length equals 11 residues. Deletions cut 5 bases from V and 10 bases from J, with 14 bases between. CDR3 protein: CSAADGPGAFF. In nucleotides, the CDR3 is TGCAGTGCTGCGGACGGCCCCGGAGCTTTCTTT.

The chain links TRBV12-5 to TRBJ1-1; 8 positions match TRBD1. Germline lookup yields CDR1 LGHNT and CDR2 FRNRAP. This CDR3 is built from 16 residues. The V and J ends lost 4 bases and 5 bases, in that order; junction bases with no gene match: 12. CDR3 protein: CASGSEQGARSTEAFF. In DNA, the CDR3 is TGTGCTAGTGGTTCAGAGCAGGGGGCGCGGTCGACTGAAGCTTTCTTT.

CDR3 coding DNA: TGTGCCAGCAGCCACCTTGCGGGAGGTGAAGAGACCCAGTACTTC. Translated, it gives CASSHLAGGEETQYF. This chain links TRBV2 with TRBJ2-5, with TRBD2 matching over 8 bases. CDR3 length: 15 amino acids. Trimming at V came to 6 bases and at J to 3 bases, leaving 9 bases not matched to a gene. Germline V gives CDR1 SNHLY, CDR2 FYNNEI.

The chain joins TRBV5-1 to TRBJ2-3, with 9 bases identical to TRBD2. CDR3 size: 16 residues. Germline assignment: CDR1 SGHRS and CDR2 YFSETQ. V lost 1 base to trimming and J lost 2 bases; unmatched junction nucleotides: 5. The CDR3 DNA reads TGCGCCAGCAGCTTGTCAGCGGGAGGCGCCACAGATACGCAGTATTTT. Protein: CASSLSAGGATDTQYF.

The chain is built from TRBV7-2 and TRBJ2-1, with D hard to call. The CDR3 sequence is 15 residues long. Germline V CDR1 and CDR2: SGHTA, FQGNSA. Trimming pared 1 base from V and 0 bases from J, leaving 7 bases between. The CDR3 loop is CASSLGSGSYNEQFF. CDR3 nucleotides: TGTGCCAGCAGCTTAGGTTCGGGCTCCTACAATGAGCAGTTCTTC.

The chain has TRBV29-1 and TRBJ2-3, with a tentative D call TRBD1 (5 bases). V was cut by 4 bases and J by 4 bases, with 6 bases left in between. Germline loops: CDR1 SQVTM, CDR2 ANQGSEA. The CDR3 totals 11 residues. The CDR3 DNA is TGCAGCGTTGTAGGGGCAGATACGCAGTATTTT. It specifies CSVVGADTQYF.

This sequence joins TRBV18 and TRBJ1-1; maybe TRBD1 (5 bases). The CDR3 has 15 amino acids. Trimming cost V 2 bases and J 4 bases, with 14 bases left between them. From germline, CDR1 is KGHSH and CDR2 LQKENI. CDR3 loop: CASSPVQGAGTEAFF. Written as DNA, the CDR3 is TGTGCCAGCTCACCAGTACAAGGGGCGGGCACTGAAGCTTTCTTT. Full variable domain (outside the CDR3, taken from reference TRBV18 and TRBJ1-1): NAGVMQNPRHLVRRRGQEARLRCSPMKGHSHVYWYRQLPEEGLKFMVYLQKENIIDESGMPKERFSAEFPKEGPSILRIQQVVRGDSAAYFCASSPVQGAGTEAFFGQGTRLTVV.

The rearrangement links TRBV6-1 to TRBJ2-7; D possibly uses TRBD1 or TRBD2 (6 bases each). Germline V gives CDR1 MNHNS, CDR2 SASEGT. Trimming took 6 bases from V and 6 from J, leaving 15 bases between them. The CDR3 is made up of 13 amino acids. The CDR3 DNA reads TGTGCCAGCAGAAAGGGAGGACAGACCGAGCAGTACTTC. Translated, it gives CASRKGGQTEQYF.

Written as DNA, the CDR3 is TGTGCCAGCACCTTAGGAGGGACAGGGAGCCCTCCTGGCACCTTC. Translation: CASTLGGTGSPPGTF. J is TRBJ1-2 and V is TRBV12-3 or TRBV12-4, with 9 bases that match TRBD1. The V segment lost 7 bases and the J segment 13 bases; nucleotides outside the gene matches: 19. The CDR3 consists of 15 residues.

In its sample, this clonotype was seen once. The chain recombines TRBV27 with TRBJ2-1; D may correspond to TRBD1 or TRBD2 (5 bases each). This CDR3 has 15 amino acids. V lost 5 bases and J lost 0, with 11 bases in between. Germline loops: CDR1 MNHEY, CDR2 SMNVEV (reference sequence). The CDR3 nucleotides are TGTGCCAGCAGTCCGTGGGGGTTCTCCTACAATGAGCAGTTCTTC. Protein: CASSPWGFSYNEQFF.

The chain recombines TRBV20-1 with TRBJ1-2; 7 bases agree with TRBD1. The CDR3 sequence is 13 residues long. Germline values: CDR1 DFQATT, CDR2 SNEGSKA (reference sequence). V was clipped by 5 bases and J by 0 bases; unmatched bases: 3. As DNA, the CDR3 is TGCAGTGCTGGCGGACAGGCTAACTATGGCTACACCTTC. Amino acid sequence: CSAGGQANYGYTF.

This rearrangement joins TRBV7-9 to TRBJ1-1; the D is unclear. V shed 5 bases and J shed 1 base, with 8 bases lying between them. The V gene's germline CDR1 is SEHNR and CDR2 FQNEAQ (reference sequence). CDR3 size: 13 residues. This chain's CDR3 is CASSIDKNTEAFF. The DNA of the CDR3 is TGTGCCAGCAGCATAGACAAGAACACTGAAGCTTTCTTT.

The chain is built from TRBV15 and TRBJ2-3, with 8 bases that match TRBD2. V dropped 1 base and J dropped 6; count of bases not matched to a gene: 12. CDR3 length equals 17 residues. The V gene's germline CDR1 is LNHNV and CDR2 YYDKDF (reference sequence). The CDR3 DNA follows: TGTGCCACCAGCAGAGGGACTAGCTCTACTAGAGGGGATACGCAGTATTTT. Protein sequence: CATSRGTSSTRGDTQYF.

This clonotype was detected once. The chain couples TRBV7-9 to TRBJ2-6; D is perhaps TRBD1 (6 bases). The CDR3 loop spans 17 amino acids. The V and J ends lost 3 bases and 0 bases respectively, with 12 bases between them. The germline gives CDR1 SEHNR, CDR2 FQNEAQ (reference sequence). The CDR3, as DNA: TGTGCCAGCAGCTTTGCGACAGGAGGCTCTGGGGCCAACGTCCTGACTTTC. This sequence encodes CASSFATGGSGANVLTF. Filled out from reference TRBV7-9 and TRBJ2-6, the complete variable domain reads DTGVSQNPRHKITKRGQNVTFRCDPISEHNRLYWYRQTLGQGPEFLTYFQNEAQLEKSRLLSDRFSAERPKGSFSTLEIQRTEQGDSAMYLCASSFATGGSGANVLTFGAGSRLTVL.